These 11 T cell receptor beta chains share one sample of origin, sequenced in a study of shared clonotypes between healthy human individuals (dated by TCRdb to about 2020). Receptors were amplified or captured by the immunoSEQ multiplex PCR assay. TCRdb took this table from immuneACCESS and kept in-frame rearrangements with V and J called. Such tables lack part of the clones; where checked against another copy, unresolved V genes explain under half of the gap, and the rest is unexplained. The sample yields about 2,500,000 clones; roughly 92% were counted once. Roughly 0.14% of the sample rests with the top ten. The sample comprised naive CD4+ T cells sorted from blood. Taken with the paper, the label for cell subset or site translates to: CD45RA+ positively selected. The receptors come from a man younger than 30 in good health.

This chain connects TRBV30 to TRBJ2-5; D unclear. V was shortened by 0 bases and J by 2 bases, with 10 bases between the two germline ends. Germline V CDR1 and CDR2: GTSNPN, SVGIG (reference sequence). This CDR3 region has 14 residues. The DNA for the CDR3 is TGTGCCTGGAGTGTACGCTCGAAGCAAGAGACCCAGTACTTC. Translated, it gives CAWSVRSKQETQYF.

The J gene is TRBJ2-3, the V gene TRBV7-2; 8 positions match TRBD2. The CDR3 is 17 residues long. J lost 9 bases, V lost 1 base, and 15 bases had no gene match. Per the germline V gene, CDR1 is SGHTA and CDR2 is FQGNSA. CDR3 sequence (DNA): TGTGCCAGCAGCTTAGTGAGTCCCAGCGGGAGCTCCCCGACGCAGTATTTT. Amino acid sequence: CASSLVSPSGSSPTQYF. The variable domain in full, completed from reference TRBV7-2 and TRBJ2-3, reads GAGVSQSPSNKVTEKGKDVELRCDPISGHTALYWYRQSLGQGLEFLIYFQGNSAPDKSGLPSDRFSAERTGGSVSTLTIQRTQQEDSAVYLCASSLVSPSGSSPTQYFGPGTRLTVL.

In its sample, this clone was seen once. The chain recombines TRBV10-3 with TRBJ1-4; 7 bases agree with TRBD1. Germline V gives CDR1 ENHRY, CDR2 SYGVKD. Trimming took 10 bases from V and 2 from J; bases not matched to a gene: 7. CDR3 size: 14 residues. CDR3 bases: TGTGCCACCGCGCGGGACAGTACTAATGAAAAACTGTTTTTT. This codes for CATARDSTNEKLFF.

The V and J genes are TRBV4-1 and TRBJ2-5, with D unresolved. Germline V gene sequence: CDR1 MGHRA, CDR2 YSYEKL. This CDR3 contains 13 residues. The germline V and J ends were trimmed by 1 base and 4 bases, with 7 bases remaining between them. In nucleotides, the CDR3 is TGCGCCAGCAGCCAAGGTAGGGCAGAGACCCAGTACTTC. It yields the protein CASSQGRAETQYF.

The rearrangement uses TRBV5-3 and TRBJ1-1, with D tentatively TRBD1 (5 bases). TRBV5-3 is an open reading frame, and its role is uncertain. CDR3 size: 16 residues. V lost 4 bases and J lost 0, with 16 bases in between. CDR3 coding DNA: TGTGCCAGAAGCCCTCGGGACTTCGTTATGAACACTGAAGCTTTCTTT. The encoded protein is CARSPRDFVMNTEAFF.

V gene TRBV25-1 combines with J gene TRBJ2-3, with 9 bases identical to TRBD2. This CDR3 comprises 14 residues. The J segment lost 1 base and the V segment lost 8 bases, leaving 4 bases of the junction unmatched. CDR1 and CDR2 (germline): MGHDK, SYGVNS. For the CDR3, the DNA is TGTGCCAGCGCCGCTAGCGGGGGCACAGATACGCAGTATTTT. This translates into CASAASGGTDTQYF.

The CDR3: CASSTWTGVNTGELFF. In DNA form, the CDR3 reads TGTGCCAGCAGTACTTGGACAGGGGTGAACACCGGGGAGCTGTTTTTT. This chain joins TRBV6-6 and TRBJ2-2; 9 bases align to TRBD1. CDR3 length: 16 amino acids. Losses at the gene ends were 5 bases for V and 1 base for J; bases not matched to a gene: 5. The germline V gene encodes CDR1 MNHNY and CDR2 SVGAGI (reference sequence).

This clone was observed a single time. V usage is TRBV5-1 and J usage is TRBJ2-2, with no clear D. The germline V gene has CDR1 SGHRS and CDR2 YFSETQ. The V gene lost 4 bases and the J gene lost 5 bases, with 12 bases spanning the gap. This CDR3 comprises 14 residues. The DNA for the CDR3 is TGCGCCAGCAGCCGCTCAGACGGTACCGGGGAGCTGTTTTTT. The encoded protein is CASSRSDGTGELFF.

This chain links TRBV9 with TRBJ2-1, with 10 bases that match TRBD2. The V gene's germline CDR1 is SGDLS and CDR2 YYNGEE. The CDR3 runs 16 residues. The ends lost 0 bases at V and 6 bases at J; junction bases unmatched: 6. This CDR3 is CASSVDQRGGLNEQFF. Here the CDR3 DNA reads TGTGCCAGCAGCGTAGACCAGCGGGGGGGCCTCAATGAGCAGTTCTTC.

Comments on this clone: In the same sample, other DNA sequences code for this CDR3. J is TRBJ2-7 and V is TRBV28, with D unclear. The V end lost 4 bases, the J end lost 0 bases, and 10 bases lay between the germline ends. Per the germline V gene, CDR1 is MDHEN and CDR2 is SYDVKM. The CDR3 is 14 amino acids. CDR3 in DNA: TGTGCCAGCAGTTCACCGGGTCACTCCTACGAGCAGTACTTC. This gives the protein CASSSPGHSYEQYF.

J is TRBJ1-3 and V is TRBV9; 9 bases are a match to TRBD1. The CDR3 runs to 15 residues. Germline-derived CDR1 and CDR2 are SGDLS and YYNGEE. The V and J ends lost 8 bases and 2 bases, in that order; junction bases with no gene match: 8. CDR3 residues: CASSTGGIAGNTIYF. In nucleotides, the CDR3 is TGTGCCAGTAGCACAGGGGGCATAGCTGGAAACACCATATATTTT.